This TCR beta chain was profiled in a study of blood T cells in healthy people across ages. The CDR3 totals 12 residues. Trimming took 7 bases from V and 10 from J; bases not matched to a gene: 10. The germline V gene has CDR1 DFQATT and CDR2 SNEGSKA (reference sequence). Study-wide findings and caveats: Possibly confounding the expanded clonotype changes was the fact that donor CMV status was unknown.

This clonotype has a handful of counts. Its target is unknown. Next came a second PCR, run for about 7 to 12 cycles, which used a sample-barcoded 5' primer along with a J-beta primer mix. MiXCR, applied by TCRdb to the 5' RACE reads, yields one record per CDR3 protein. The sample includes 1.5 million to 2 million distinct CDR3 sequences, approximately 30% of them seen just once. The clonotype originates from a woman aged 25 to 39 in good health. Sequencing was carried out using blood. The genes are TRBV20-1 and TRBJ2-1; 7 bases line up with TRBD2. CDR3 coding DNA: TGCAGTGAGGCGGGAGAGGGGCAGGAGCAGTTCTTC. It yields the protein CSEAGEGQEQFF.